This paragraph covers one TCR beta chain sequence. Its antigen is as yet unknown. The data originate from a study of cytomegalovirus exposure and HLA in healthy donors. Trimming cost V 4 bases and J 3 bases, with 16 bases left between them. CDR3 length: 15 residues. CDR1 MNHNS and CDR2 SASEGT come from the germline V gene. PCR employed 60 Vbeta and 13 Jbeta primers. Method: immunoSEQ multiplex PCR; TCRdb's copy keeps in-frame clones and lacks some. In the table there are roughly 150,000 clones, around four fifths of which are singletons. Study outcomes and limitations: A prior analysis recorded that most TCR beta V segments were productive about 87% or about 30% of the time. Specificity for CMV antigens was confirmed in vitro for three of the CMV-associated chains.

The specimen sequenced was PBMCs. This chain joins TRBV6-1 and TRBJ2-7; a weak D match, TRBD1 (6 bases). This sequence originates from a man aged 25-40 years in good health and CMV-seronegative. CDR3 bases: TGTGCCAGCAGTGGGATATCGGGACACCACTACGAGCAGTACTTC. The encoded protein is CASSGISGHHYEQYF.